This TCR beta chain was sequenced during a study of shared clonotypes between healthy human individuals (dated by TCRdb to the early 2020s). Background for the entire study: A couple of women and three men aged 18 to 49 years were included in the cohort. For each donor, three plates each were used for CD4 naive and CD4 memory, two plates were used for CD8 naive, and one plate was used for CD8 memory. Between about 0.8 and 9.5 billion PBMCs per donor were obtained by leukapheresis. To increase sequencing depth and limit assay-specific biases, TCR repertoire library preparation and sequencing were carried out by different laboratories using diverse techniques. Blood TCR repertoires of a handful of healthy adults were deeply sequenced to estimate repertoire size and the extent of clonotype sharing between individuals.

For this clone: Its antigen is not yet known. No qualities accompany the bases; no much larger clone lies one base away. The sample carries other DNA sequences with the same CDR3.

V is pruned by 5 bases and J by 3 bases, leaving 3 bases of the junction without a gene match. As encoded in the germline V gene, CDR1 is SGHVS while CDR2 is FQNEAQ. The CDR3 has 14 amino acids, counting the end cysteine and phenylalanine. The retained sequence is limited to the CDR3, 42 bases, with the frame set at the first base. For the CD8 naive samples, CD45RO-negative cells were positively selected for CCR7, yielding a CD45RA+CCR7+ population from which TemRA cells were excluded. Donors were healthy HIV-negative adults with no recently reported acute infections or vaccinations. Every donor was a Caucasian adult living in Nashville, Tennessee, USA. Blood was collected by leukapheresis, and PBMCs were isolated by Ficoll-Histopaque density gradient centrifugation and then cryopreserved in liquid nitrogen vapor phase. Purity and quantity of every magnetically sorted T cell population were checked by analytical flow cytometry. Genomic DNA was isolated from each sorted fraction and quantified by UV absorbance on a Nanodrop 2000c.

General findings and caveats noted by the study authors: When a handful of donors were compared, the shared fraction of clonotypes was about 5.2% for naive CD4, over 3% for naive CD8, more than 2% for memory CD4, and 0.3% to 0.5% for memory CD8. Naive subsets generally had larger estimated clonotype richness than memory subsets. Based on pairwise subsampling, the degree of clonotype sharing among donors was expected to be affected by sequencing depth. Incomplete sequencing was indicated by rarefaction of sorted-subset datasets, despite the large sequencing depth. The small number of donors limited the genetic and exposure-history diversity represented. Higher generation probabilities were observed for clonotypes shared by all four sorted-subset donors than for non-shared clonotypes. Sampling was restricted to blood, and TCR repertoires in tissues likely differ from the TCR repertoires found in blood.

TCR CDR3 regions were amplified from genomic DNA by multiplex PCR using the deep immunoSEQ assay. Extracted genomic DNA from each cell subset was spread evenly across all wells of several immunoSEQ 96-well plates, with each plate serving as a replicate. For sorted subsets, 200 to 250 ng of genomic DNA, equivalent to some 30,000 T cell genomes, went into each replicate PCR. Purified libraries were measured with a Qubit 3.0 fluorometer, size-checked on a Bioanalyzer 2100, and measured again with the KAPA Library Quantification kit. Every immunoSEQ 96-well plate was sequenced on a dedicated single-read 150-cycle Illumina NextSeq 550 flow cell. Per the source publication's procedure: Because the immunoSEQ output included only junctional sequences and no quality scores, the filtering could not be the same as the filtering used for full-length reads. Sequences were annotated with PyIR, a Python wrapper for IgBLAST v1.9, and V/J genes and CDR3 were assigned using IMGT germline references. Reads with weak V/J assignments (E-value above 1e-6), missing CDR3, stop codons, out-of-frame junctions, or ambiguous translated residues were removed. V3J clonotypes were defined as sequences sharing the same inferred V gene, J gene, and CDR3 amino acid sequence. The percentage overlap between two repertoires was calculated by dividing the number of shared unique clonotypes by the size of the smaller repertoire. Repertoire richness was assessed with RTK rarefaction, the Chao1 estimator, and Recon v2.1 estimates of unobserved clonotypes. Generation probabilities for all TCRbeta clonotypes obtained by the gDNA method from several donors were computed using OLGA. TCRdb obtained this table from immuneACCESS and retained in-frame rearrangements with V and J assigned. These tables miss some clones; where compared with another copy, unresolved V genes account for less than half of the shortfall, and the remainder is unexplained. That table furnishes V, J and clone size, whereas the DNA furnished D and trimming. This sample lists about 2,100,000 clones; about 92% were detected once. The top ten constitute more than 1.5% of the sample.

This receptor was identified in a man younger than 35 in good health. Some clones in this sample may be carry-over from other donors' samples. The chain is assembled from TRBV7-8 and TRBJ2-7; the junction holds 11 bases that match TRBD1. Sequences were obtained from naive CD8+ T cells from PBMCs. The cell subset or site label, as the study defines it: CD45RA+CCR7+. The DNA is TGTGCCAGCAGCCCCGGGACAGGGGGCTACGAGCAGTACTTC. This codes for CASSPGTGGYEQYF.